This TCR beta chain is from a study of T cell repertoires in cytomegalovirus infection. As for the study in general: The authors used CMV epitopes that were HLA-C-restricted (recently identified) and HLA-B-restricted (well studied). Public signatures in TCR beta pointed to CMV infection and matching HLA type.

This clonotype has only a few counts. Its antigen is undetermined. CDR3 size: 15 residues. The junction had 1 base not matched to a gene; V was cut back by 3 bases and J by 1 base. The germline gives CDR1 ENHRY, CDR2 SYGVKD. MiXCR, applied by TCRdb to the reads, yields one record per CDR3 protein. The data hold about 920,000 distinct CDR3 sequences, with roughly 31% observed a single time. Study-wide results and caveats: Ex vivo, HLA-C-restricted CMV-specific TCR beta clonotypes prevailed over the rest of the response. Identification of carriers of CMV plus the relevant HLA was achieved through cumulative public TCR beta family frequency.

This chain links TRBV10-3 with TRBJ2-2; 8 nucleotides agree with TRBD1. The source material was cultured CD8+ T cells from PBMCs, sampled from culture after CMV antigen stimulation. The receptor's source is a human donor in good health (CMV status not recorded). Some clones in this sample may be carry-over from other donors' samples. The CDR3 DNA sequence: TGTGCCATCAGTGAAGGACAGGGGAACACCGGGGAGCTGTTTTTT. This encodes CAISEGQGNTGELFF.